What follows are 11 T cell receptor beta chains derived from one specimen sequenced in a study of T cell changes during pregnancy in multiple sclerosis. Produced via immunoSEQ multiplex PCR; TCRdb's table is partial and in-frame only. The top ten clones hold 3% to 3.5% of a sample with more than 55,000 clones, around 94% of them seen once. This specimen consisted of CD8+ T cells from peripheral blood mononuclear cells, obtained in the third trimester of pregnancy. The receptors stem from a female donor with multiple sclerosis, enrolled in a pregnancy study.

The chain links TRBV14 to TRBJ2-1; D remains unclear. Germline loops: CDR1 SGHDN, CDR2 FVKESK. The CDR3 extends over 17 amino acids. V was clipped by 0 bases and J by 0 bases, with 12 bases between them. The CDR3 DNA reads TGTGCCAGCAGCCAAGACGTCGCATCGAGCTCCTACAATGAGCAGTTCTTC. Translated: CASSQDVASSSYNEQFF.

In this sample, this clone turned up once. This chain joins TRBV23-1 and TRBJ2-1; D remains ambiguous. TRBV23-1 is an ORF for which the function is uncertain. The length of the CDR3 is 16 residues. Trimming cost V 6 bases and J 6 bases, with 21 bases left between them. CDR3 residues: CASSPGKPDDSNEQFF. DNA for the CDR3: TGCGCCAGCAGCCCCGGTAAGCCAGACGACTCCAATGAGCAGTTCTTC.

This rearrangement joins TRBV6-5 to TRBJ2-5; 8 bases agree with TRBD1. Trimming cost V 2 bases and J 4 bases; bases outside gene matches: 6. From germline, CDR1 is MNHEY and CDR2 SVGAGI. The CDR3 runs to 15 residues. The CDR3 loop is CASSYGGQELETQYF. For the CDR3, the DNA is TGTGCCAGCAGTTACGGGGGACAGGAGCTAGAGACCCAGTACTTC.

The chain joins TRBV25-1 to TRBJ1-1; TRBD1 might be the D (5 bases). The V end was cut by 8 bases, the J end by 7 bases, with 17 bases between. The CDR3 is 13 residues long. Looked up from germline, CDR1 is MGHDK and CDR2 is SYGVNS. The CDR3 spells CASGGLLGGEAFF. Here the CDR3 DNA reads TGTGCCAGCGGCGGACTCCTCGGGGGTGAAGCTTTCTTT.

CDR3 in DNA: TGTGCCAGCAGCTCCGAAGGTTCTACGGGAGAAAATACGCAGTATTTT. Translating gives CASSSEGSTGENTQYF. This chain uses TRBV11-3 with TRBJ2-3, with D perhaps matching TRBD2 (6 bases). V shed 4 bases and J shed 7 bases, with 21 bases lying between them. This CDR3 is built from 16 residues. Looked up from germline, CDR1 is SGHNT and CDR2 is YENEEA.

The rearrangement joins TRBV9 to TRBJ2-5; 11 positions match TRBD2. Germline assignment: CDR1 SGDLS and CDR2 YYNGEE. This CDR3 comprises 16 residues. After removal of 3 bases from V and 5 bases from J, the junction contained 9 bases not matched to a gene. In nucleotides, the CDR3 is TGTGCCAGCAGCGCACTAGCGGGAGCTATACGGGAGACCCAGTACTTC. Protein: CASSALAGAIRETQYF.

V and J are TRBV6-4 and TRBJ2-1, with TRBD2 matching over 13 bases. The V and J ends lost 6 bases and 9 bases, in that order; junction bases with no gene match: 11. This CDR3 spans 16 amino acids. Germline V gives CDR1 MRHNA, CDR2 SNTAGT. CDR3 nucleotides: TGTGCCAGCAGCCCCGGGACTAGCGGGAAGAGGGTTGAGCAGTTCTTC. It is translated as CASSPGTSGKRVEQFF.

This rearrangement joins TRBV14 to TRBJ2-3, with a possible D match to TRBD2 (5 bases). V lost 1 base and J 1 base, leaving 9 bases between the germline ends. CDR1 is SGHDN and CDR2 is FVKESK in the germline V gene. The CDR3 runs to 15 residues. This chain's CDR3 is CASSQGTWGTDTQYF. The CDR3 coding sequence is TGTGCCAGCAGCCAAGGGACTTGGGGCACAGATACGCAGTATTTT.

The J gene is TRBJ2-3, the V gene TRBV27; D is undetermined. The germline gives CDR1 MNHEY, CDR2 SMNVEV (reference sequence). The CDR3 sequence is 12 residues long. V was pared by 4 bases and J by 4 bases, with 6 bases between. CDR3 sequence: CASSSSPDTQYF. CDR3 sequence (DNA): TGTGCCAGCAGTTCCTCCCCAGATACGCAGTATTTT.

CDR3: CASSFVAGGPDLYGRLGEQFF. The CDR3 coding sequence is TGTGCCAGCAGCTTCGTAGCGGGAGGGCCGGACCTATATGGACGTTTGGGTGAGCAGTTCTTC. This chain uses TRBV13 with TRBJ2-1; 11 positions agree with TRBD2. Germline CDR1 is PRHDT and CDR2 is FYEKMQ (reference sequence). The V gene end was trimmed by 3 bases and the J gene end by 9 bases; junction bases not matched to a gene: 25. The CDR3 length is 21 residues. Full variable domain (remainder filled in from reference TRBV13 and TRBJ2-1): AAGVIQSPRHLIKEKRETATLKCYPIPRHDTVYWYQQGPGQDPQFLISFYEKMQSDKGSIPDRFSAQQFSDYHSELNMSSLELGDSALYFCASSFVAGGPDLYGRLGEQFFGPGTRLTVL.

CDR3 sequence: CASSYGLASDSYEQYF. The CDR3, as DNA: TGTGCCAGCAGTTATGGGCTAGCGAGCGACTCCTACGAGCAGTACTTC. The chain has TRBV6-5 and TRBJ2-7, with D tentatively TRBD2 (6 bases). CDR3 length: 16 residues. Germline V lookup: CDR1 MNHEY, CDR2 SVGAGI. Deletions cut 3 bases from V and 0 bases from J, with 15 bases between.